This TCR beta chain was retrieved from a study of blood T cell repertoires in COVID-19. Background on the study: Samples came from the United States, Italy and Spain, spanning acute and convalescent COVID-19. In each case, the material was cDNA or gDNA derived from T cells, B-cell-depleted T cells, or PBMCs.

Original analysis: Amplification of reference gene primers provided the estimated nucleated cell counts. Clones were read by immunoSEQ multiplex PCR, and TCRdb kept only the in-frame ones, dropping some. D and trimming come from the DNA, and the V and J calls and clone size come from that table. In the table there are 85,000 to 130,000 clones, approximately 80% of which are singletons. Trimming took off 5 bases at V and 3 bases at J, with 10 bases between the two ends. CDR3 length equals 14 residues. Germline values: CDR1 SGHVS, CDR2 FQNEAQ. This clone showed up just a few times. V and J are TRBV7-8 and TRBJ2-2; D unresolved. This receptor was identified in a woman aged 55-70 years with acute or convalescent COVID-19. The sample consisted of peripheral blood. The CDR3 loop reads CASSMNRDTGELFF. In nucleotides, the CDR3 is TGTGCCAGCAGCATGAATCGAGACACCGGGGAGCTGTTTTTT.